Listed here are 29 T cell receptor beta chains from one sample, sequenced in a study of chemoradiotherapy in HPV16-positive cancers. The table came from immunoSEQ multiplex PCR; TCRdb's copy has only in-frame clones and leaves some out. This table holds 9,400 or so clones, more than 75% found once. Sampling took place from a patient who underwent chemoradiotherapy. The receptors derive from a human donor with HPV-associated anogenital cancer.

The count of this clone is one. The rearrangement links TRBV7-8 to TRBJ1-4, with a tentative D call TRBD1 (6 bases). V was clipped by 3 bases and J by 5 bases, with 19 bases between them. The germline CDR1 and CDR2 sequences are SGHVS and FQNEAQ. CDR3 length equals 17 residues. In DNA, the CDR3 is TGTGCCAGCAGCTTGCGGGGGGCAACATGGCTAAATGAAAAACTGTTTTTT. Translated, it gives CASSLRGATWLNEKLFF.

This chain joins TRBV11-2 and TRBJ2-7; D remains ambiguous. Germline assignment: CDR1 SGHAT and CDR2 FQNNGV. Trimming removed 5 bases from V and 4 bases from J, with 9 bases in between. CDR3 length equals 12 residues. CDR3 nucleotides: TGTGCCAGCAGCCGACAAGCGTACGAGCAGTACTTC. Protein sequence: CASSRQAYEQYF.

The rearrangement uses TRBV9 and TRBJ2-5; 8 nucleotides line up with TRBD2. CDR3 length: 18 amino acids. J was trimmed by 2 bases and V by 0 bases; bases with no gene match: 12. The germline V gene encodes CDR1 SGDLS and CDR2 YYNGEE. In DNA form, the CDR3 reads TGTGCCAGCAGCGTAGGGTCTATGTGGCGGGGGGATCAAGAGACCCAGTACTTC. Translation: CASSVGSMWRGDQETQYF.

This chain connects TRBV9 to TRBJ2-3, with TRBD2 matching 13 bases. With 3 bases clipped from V and 0 bases from J, the junction kept 4 bases outside the gene matches. CDR3 length equals 17 residues. Germline V lookup: CDR1 SGDLS, CDR2 YYNGEE. CDR3 residues: CASSATSGGTSTDTQYF. CDR3 nucleotide sequence: TGTGCCAGCAGCGCGACTAGCGGGGGGACTAGCACAGATACGCAGTATTTT.

The chain links TRBV5-4 to TRBJ1-3, with D unclear. This CDR3 contains 17 residues. Germline values: CDR1 SGHNT, CDR2 YYREEE (reference sequence). The V and J ends lost 4 bases and 0 bases respectively, with 17 bases between them. CDR3 amino acids: CASSRSLPESSGNTIYF. CDR3 nucleotide sequence: TGTGCCAGCAGCCGAAGTCTCCCTGAGAGCTCTGGAAACACCATATATTTT. Combining the CDR3 with reference TRBV5-4 and TRBJ1-3 gives the whole variable domain ETGVTQSPTHLIKTRGQQVTLRCSSQSGHNTVSWYQQALGQGPQFIFQYYREEENGRGNFPPRFSGLQFPNYSSELNVNALELDDSALYLCASSRSLPESSGNTIYFGEGSWLTVV.

The J gene is TRBJ1-3, the V gene TRBV4-2; D is perhaps TRBD1 (6 bases). Germline CDR1 reads LGHNA; CDR2 reads YNFKEQ. This CDR3 is 18 amino acids long. Trimming removed 0 bases from V and 3 bases from J, with 18 bases in between. The CDR3 region has the DNA TGTGCCAGCAGCCAAGAGATCGCGGGGGGCTCAGATGGAAACACCATATATTTT. The encoded protein is CASSQEIAGGSDGNTIYF.

The rearrangement links TRBV10-3 to TRBJ1-4; 9 bases are a match to TRBD1. CDR1 and CDR2 from the germline V gene are ENHRY and SYGVKD. The length of the CDR3 is 17 residues. Losses at the gene ends were 10 bases for V and 0 bases for J; bases not matched to a gene: 12. The CDR3 sequence: CAKGQGGSAATNEKLFF. CDR3 coding DNA: TGTGCCAAGGGACAGGGCGGTAGTGCGGCAACTAATGAAAAACTGTTTTTT.

The gene calls are TRBV7-3 and TRBJ1-1, with D unclear. The CDR3 is made up of 13 amino acids. CDR1 and CDR2 (germline): SGHTA, FQGTGA. V lost 4 bases and J 4 bases, leaving 10 bases between the germline ends. The CDR3 DNA follows: TGTGCCAGCAGCTATGACTCGGGCACTGAAGCTTTCTTT. It translates to CASSYDSGTEAFF.

CDR3 region: CASSRTGYYGYTF. The DNA of the CDR3 is TGTGCCAGCAGCCGAACAGGGTACTATGGCTACACCTTC. The chain uses TRBV5-6 and TRBJ1-2; D might be TRBD1 (6 bases). Germline CDR1 and CDR2: SGHDT and YYEEEE. V was shortened by 4 bases and J by 3 bases, with 10 bases between the two germline ends. This CDR3 has 13 residues.

The chain uses TRBV7-8 and TRBJ1-2; weak D call: TRBD1 (5 bases). The V end lost 2 bases, the J end lost 3 bases, and 10 bases lay between the germline ends. The V gene's germline CDR1 is SGHVS and CDR2 FQNEAQ. CDR3 length: 14 amino acids. CDR3 protein: CASSLRDRDYGYTF. The CDR3 nucleotides are TGTGCCAGCAGCTTACGGGACCGGGACTATGGCTACACCTTC.

The J gene is TRBJ2-5, the V gene TRBV4-1, with 13 bases identical to TRBD2. V lost 5 bases to trimming and J lost 1 base; unmatched junction nucleotides: 4. Germline assignment: CDR1 MGHRA and CDR2 YSYEKL. The CDR3 runs 16 residues. CDR3 in amino acids: CASSNRLAGGQETQYF. In DNA form, the CDR3 reads TGCGCCAGCAGCAATCGACTAGCGGGGGGCCAAGAGACCCAGTACTTC.

The chain carries TRBV18 and TRBJ2-2; 8 bases are shared with TRBD1. The ends lost 3 bases at V and 5 bases at J; junction bases unmatched: 8. The CDR3 is made up of 16 amino acids. Germline V gene sequence: CDR1 KGHSH, CDR2 LQKENI. CDR3 region: CASSPIEDRATGELFF. The CDR3 DNA follows: TGTGCCAGCTCACCTATCGAGGACAGGGCTACCGGGGAGCTGTTTTTT.

The genes are TRBV19 and TRBJ2-3, with D possibly matching TRBD1 (6 bases). The CDR3 totals 16 residues. In germline, CDR1 is LNHDA, CDR2 SQIVND (reference sequence). The V end lost 6 bases, the J end lost 6 bases, and 22 bases lay between the germline ends. The CDR3 coding sequence is TGTGCCAGTAGCTCCTTCGTTAGGGGGAATCCGGATACGCAGTATTTT. Residues: CASSSFVRGNPDTQYF.

The genes are TRBV15 and TRBJ2-7; a possible D gene is TRBD1 (6 bases). CDR3 length: 15 residues. Germline CDR1 LNHNV, CDR2 YYDKDF (reference sequence). V gave up 4 bases and J gave up 0 bases, with 13 bases separating them. The CDR3 loop is CATSKTGEDSYEQYF. The DNA for the CDR3 is TGTGCCACCAGCAAGACAGGAGAAGACTCCTACGAGCAGTACTTC. Combining the CDR3 with reference TRBV15 and TRBJ2-7 gives the whole variable domain DAMVIQNPRYQVTQFGKPVTLSCSQTLNHNVMYWYQQKSSQAPKLLFHYYDKDFNNEADTPDNFQSRRPNTSFCFLDIRSPGLGDTAMYLCATSKTGEDSYEQYFGPGTRLTVT.

This clone occurred a few times. The rearrangement uses TRBV18 and TRBJ1-6; D uncertain. The germline V and J ends were trimmed by 0 bases and 8 bases, with 2 bases remaining between them. Germline V gene data show CDR1 as KGHSH and CDR2 as LQKENI. CDR3 length: 12 residues. In DNA form, the CDR3 reads TGTGCCAGCTCACCACCGGATTCACCCCTCCACTTT. Amino acid sequence: CASSPPDSPLHF.

The chain joins TRBV7-3 to TRBJ1-6, with D unclear. CDR1 is SGHTA and CDR2 is FQGTGA in the germline V gene. This CDR3 spans 13 amino acids. Trimming cost V 5 bases and J 7 bases, with 9 bases left between them. The CDR3 DNA reads TGTGCCAGCAGCCACGACCCGAATTCACCCCTCCACTTT. It specifies CASSHDPNSPLHF.

The chain is built from TRBV10-3 and TRBJ2-6; possibly TRBD1 for D (6 bases). Per the germline V gene, CDR1 is ENHRY and CDR2 is SYGVKD. CDR3 length equals 16 residues. Trimming left V 4 bases short and J 0 bases short, with 10 bases between. This chain's CDR3 is CAISGTVFSGANVLTF. The CDR3 region has the DNA TGTGCCATCAGTGGGACAGTTTTCTCTGGGGCCAACGTCCTGACTTTC.

This clone was counted only a few times. The chain uses TRBV25-1 and TRBJ1-1; a possible D gene is TRBD1 (5 bases). The CDR3 runs 13 residues. Germline values: CDR1 MGHDK, CDR2 SYGVNS. V was clipped by 6 bases and J by 4 bases, with 12 bases between them. CDR3 sequence (DNA): TGTGCCAGCAGAGACCTCGACAGCACTGAAGCTTTCTTT. Its protein is CASRDLDSTEAFF.

The V gene is TRBV5-1, the J gene TRBJ2-1; unclear D gene. CDR3 size: 12 residues. CDR1 SGHRS and CDR2 YFSETQ come from the germline V gene. The V gene lost 0 bases and the J gene lost 15 bases, with 13 bases spanning the gap. CDR3 sequence reads: CASSLAQVEVFF. CDR3 bases: TGCGCCAGCAGCTTGGCCCAGGTCGAAGTGTTCTTC. Filled out from reference TRBV5-1 and TRBJ2-1, the complete variable domain reads KAGVTQTPRYLIKTRGQQVTLSCSPISGHRSVSWYQQTPGQGLQFLFEYFSETQRNKGNFPGRFSGRQFSNSRSEMNVSTLELGDSALYLCASSLAQVEVFFGPGTRLTVL.

The count of this clone is one. CDR3: CASWDRSSGNTIYF. Written as DNA, the CDR3 is TGTGCCAGCTGGGACAGGAGCTCTGGAAACACCATATATTTT. The V call is TRBV28, the J call TRBJ1-3; 8 bases fit TRBD1. The germline V gene has CDR1 MDHEN and CDR2 SYDVKM. The CDR3 covers 14 residues. The V and J ends lost 8 bases and 0 bases, in that order; junction bases with no gene match: 3.

The CDR3 nucleotides read TGTGCCCGGGATGGGGGATTTAACACTGAAGCTTTCTTT. Protein sequence: CARDGGFNTEAFF. The V gene is TRBV30, the J gene TRBJ1-1; D is possibly TRBD1 (5 bases). The CDR3 spans 13 residues. Trimming shortened V by 8 bases and J by 2 bases, and 15 bases separated the two germline ends. Looked up from germline, CDR1 is GTSNPN and CDR2 is SVGIG (reference sequence).

V gene TRBV11-2 combines with J gene TRBJ2-2; unclear D gene. CDR1 is SGHAT and CDR2 is FQNNGV in the germline V gene. Trimming removed 2 bases at V and 5 bases at J, with 6 bases between. The CDR3 is 13 amino acids. The CDR3 here is CASSLLGTGELFF. In DNA form, the CDR3 reads TGTGCCAGCAGCTTACTCGGAACCGGGGAGCTGTTTTTT.

The gene calls are TRBV2 and TRBJ1-1; 7 nucleotides line up with TRBD1. J was trimmed by 0 bases and V by 6 bases; bases with no gene match: 4. Germline CDR1 SNHLY, CDR2 FYNNEI. The length of the CDR3 is 14 residues. Here the CDR3 reads CASSQGQLNTEAFF. In DNA form, the CDR3 reads TGTGCCAGCAGCCAGGGACAGTTGAACACTGAAGCTTTCTTT.

The gene calls are TRBV28 and TRBJ1-1, with TRBD1 as a possible D gene (5 bases). This CDR3 contains 14 residues. V lost 2 bases and J lost 4, with 11 bases in between. From germline, CDR1 is MDHEN and CDR2 SYDVKM. The CDR3 loop reads CASSLRGYRTEAFF. DNA for the CDR3: TGTGCCAGCAGTTTACGGGGGTACCGCACTGAAGCTTTCTTT.

The rearrangement joins TRBV5-1 to TRBJ1-1; unclear D gene. Trimming took 0 bases from V and 6 from J, leaving 18 bases between them. The CDR3 contains 16 residues. CDR1 and CDR2 from the germline V gene are SGHRS and YFSETQ. The CDR3 loop reads CASSLGWEDEHSEAFF. The CDR3 nucleotides are TGCGCCAGCAGCTTGGGGTGGGAGGATGAACACTCTGAAGCTTTCTTT.

J is TRBJ1-5 and V is TRBV25-1; D is uncertain. The CDR3 is made up of 13 amino acids. The germline V gene has CDR1 MGHDK and CDR2 SYGVNS. Trimming pared 1 base from V and 8 bases from J, leaving 9 bases between. The CDR3 reads CASSESPGKPQHF. CDR3 in DNA: TGTGCCAGCAGTGAATCCCCGGGAAAGCCCCAGCATTTT.

The rearrangement uses TRBV2 and TRBJ1-1, with TRBD1 identical over 8 bases. The CDR3 consists of 13 residues. CDR1 and CDR2 (germline): SNHLY, FYNNEI. V shed 10 bases, J shed 4 bases, and the junction held 8 bases outside the gene matches. The CDR3 loop reads CATEDRVGTEAFF. The CDR3, as DNA: TGTGCCACAGAGGACAGGGTAGGCACTGAAGCTTTCTTT. Variable domain in full (rest from reference TRBV2 and TRBJ1-1): EPEVTQTPSHQVTQMGQEVILRCVPISNHLYFYWYRQILGQKVEFLVSFYNNEISEKSEIFDDQFSVERPDGSNFTLKIRSTKLEDSAMYFCATEDRVGTEAFFGQGTRLTVV.

This chain links TRBV7-2 with TRBJ2-2; D gene uncertain. Trimming removed 5 bases from V and 6 bases from J, with 7 bases in between. This CDR3 contains 12 residues. The germline gives CDR1 SGHTA, CDR2 FQGNSA. The CDR3: CASSVVAGELFF. CDR3 sequence (DNA): TGTGCCAGCAGCGTCGTAGCCGGGGAGCTGTTTTTT.

This rearrangement joins TRBV18 to TRBJ1-6; D might be TRBD1 (6 bases). Deletions cut 4 bases from V and 7 bases from J, with 11 bases between. This CDR3 has 14 amino acids. Germline assignment: CDR1 KGHSH and CDR2 LQKENI. In nucleotides, the CDR3 is TGTGCCAGCTCACTCCGGGACATAAATTCACCCCTCCACTTT. Translated, it gives CASSLRDINSPLHF.